This T cell receptor (beta chain) was sequenced during a study of beta chain features in type 1 diabetes. cDNA synthesis used the whole RNA isolate, giving expressed TCRB sequences. Sequenced by immunoSEQ multiplex PCR; TCRdb stores in-frame clones only, minus some. The sample carries under 850,000 clones, about an eighth recorded once. Study-level findings and limits: Researchers report that Type 1 diabetes patients had moderately but significantly shorter TCRB CDR3s across all four CD4+ subsets.

This clone showed up just a few times. What it recognizes is unknown. Germline loops: CDR1 MNHNS, CDR2 SASEGT. V was trimmed by 8 bases and J by 2 bases, leaving 11 bases between them. CDR3 length: 13 residues. Purity exceeding 98% was reached by all sorted populations. Sequenced: naive CD4+ T cells from blood. This receptor was taken from a man between 18 and 29 years old with type 1 diabetes. The chain joins TRBV6-1 to TRBJ2-3; D remains unclear. The CDR3 loop is CASHRFPTDTQYF. CDR3 DNA sequence: TGTGCCAGCCACCGATTTCCCACAGATACGCAGTATTTT.